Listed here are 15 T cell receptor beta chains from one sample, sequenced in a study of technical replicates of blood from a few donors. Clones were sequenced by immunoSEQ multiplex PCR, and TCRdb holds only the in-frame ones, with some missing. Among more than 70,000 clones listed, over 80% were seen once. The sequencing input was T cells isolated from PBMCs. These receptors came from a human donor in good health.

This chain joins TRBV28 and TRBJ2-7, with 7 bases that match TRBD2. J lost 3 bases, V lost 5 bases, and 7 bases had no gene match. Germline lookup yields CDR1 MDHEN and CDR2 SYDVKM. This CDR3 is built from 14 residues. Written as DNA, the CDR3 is TGTGCCAGCAGTCGAGCCGGGACTAACTACGAGCAGTACTTC. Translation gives CASSRAGTNYEQYF.

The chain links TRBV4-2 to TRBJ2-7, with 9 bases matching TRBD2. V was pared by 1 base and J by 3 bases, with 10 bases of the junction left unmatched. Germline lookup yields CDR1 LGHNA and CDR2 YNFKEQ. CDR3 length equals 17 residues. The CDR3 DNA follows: TGTGCCAGCAGCCAAGCGGCGGGCGGGAGGGCCTTCTACGAGCAGTACTTC. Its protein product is CASSQAAGGRAFYEQYF.

The DNA of the CDR3 is TGTGCCCAGTCGATAAAAAGGGGCAGGGGTGAGGGTAGGGGTGGCTACACCTTC. This encodes CAQSIKRGRGEGRGGYTF. V is TRBV30 and J is TRBJ1-2, with D maybe TRBD1 (6 bases). The CDR3 loop spans 18 amino acids. Trimming took off 8 bases at V and 7 bases at J, with 35 bases between the two ends. In germline, CDR1 is GTSNPN, CDR2 SVGIG (reference sequence). The variable domain in full, completed from reference TRBV30 and TRBJ1-2, reads SQTIHQWPATLVQPVGSPLSLECTVEGTSNPNLYWYRQAAGRGLQLLFYSVGIGQISSEVPQNLSASRPQDRQFILSSKKLLLSDSGFYLCAQSIKRGRGEGRGGYTFGSGTRLTVV.

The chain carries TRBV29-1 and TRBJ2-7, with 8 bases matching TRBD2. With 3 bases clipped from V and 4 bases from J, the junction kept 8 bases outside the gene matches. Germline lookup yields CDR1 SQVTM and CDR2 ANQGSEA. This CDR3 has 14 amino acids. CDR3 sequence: CSVEVAGGSYEQYF. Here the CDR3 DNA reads TGCAGCGTTGAGGTTGCGGGAGGTAGTTACGAGCAGTACTTC.

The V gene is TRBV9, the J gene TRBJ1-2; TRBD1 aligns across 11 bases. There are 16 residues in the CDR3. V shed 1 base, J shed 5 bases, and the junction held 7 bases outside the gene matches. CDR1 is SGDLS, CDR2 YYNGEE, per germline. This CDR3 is CASSVSGRDRGYGYTF. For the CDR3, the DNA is TGTGCCAGCAGCGTATCGGGCCGGGACAGGGGGTATGGCTACACCTTC.

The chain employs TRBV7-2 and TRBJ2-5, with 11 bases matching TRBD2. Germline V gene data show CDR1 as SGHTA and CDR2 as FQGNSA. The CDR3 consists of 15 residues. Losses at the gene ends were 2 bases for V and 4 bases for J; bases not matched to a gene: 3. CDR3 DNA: TGTGCCAGCAGCTTACTAACTAGCGGGGGAGAGACCCAGTACTTC. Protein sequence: CASSLLTSGGETQYF.

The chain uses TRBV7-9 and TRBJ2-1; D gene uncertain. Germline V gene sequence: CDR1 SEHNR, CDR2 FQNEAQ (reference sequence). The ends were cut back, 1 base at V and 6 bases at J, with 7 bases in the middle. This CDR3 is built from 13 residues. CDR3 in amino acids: CASSLEQSNEQFF. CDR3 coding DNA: TGTGCCAGCAGCTTAGAACAGTCCAATGAGCAGTTCTTC.

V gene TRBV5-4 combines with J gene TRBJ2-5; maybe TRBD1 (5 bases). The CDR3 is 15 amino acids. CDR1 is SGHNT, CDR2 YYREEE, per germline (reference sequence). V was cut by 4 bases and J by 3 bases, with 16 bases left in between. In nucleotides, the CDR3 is TGTGCCAGCAGCCCACGACTGGGCAGGGAAGAGACCCAGTACTTC. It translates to CASSPRLGREETQYF.

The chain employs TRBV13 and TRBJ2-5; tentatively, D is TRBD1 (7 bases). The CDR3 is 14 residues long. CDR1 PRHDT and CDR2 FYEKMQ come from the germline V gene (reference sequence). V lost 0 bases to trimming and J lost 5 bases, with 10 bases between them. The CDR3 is CASSLGTGRETQYF. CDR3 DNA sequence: TGTGCCAGCAGCTTAGGGACAGGGAGGGAGACCCAGTACTTC.

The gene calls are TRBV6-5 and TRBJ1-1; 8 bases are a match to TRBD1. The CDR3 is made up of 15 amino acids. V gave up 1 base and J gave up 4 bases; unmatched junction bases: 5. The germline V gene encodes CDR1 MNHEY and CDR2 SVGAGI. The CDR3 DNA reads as TGTGCCAGCAGTTACTGGACAGGGTCGGGCACTGAAGCTTTCTTT. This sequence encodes CASSYWTGSGTEAFF.

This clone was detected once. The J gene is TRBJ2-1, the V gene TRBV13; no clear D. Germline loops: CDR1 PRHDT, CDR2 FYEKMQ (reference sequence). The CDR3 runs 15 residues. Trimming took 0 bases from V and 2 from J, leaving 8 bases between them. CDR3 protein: CASSLGRGTYNEQFF. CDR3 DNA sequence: TGTGCCAGCAGCTTAGGTAGAGGAACCTACAATGAGCAGTTCTTC. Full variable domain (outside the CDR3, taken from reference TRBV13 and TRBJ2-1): AAGVIQSPRHLIKEKRETATLKCYPIPRHDTVYWYQQGPGQDPQFLISFYEKMQSDKGSIPDRFSAQQFSDYHSELNMSSLELGDSALYFCASSLGRGTYNEQFFGPGTRLTVL.

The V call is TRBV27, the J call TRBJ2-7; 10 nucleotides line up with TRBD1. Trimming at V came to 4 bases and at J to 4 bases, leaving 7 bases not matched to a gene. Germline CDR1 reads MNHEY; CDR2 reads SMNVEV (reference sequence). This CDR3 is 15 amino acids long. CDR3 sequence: CASSSPGQGIYEQYF. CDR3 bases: TGTGCCAGCAGTTCTCCGGGACAGGGGATTTACGAGCAGTACTTC.

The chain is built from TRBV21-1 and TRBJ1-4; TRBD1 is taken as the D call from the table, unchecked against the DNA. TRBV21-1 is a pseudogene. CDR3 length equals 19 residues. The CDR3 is CASTIGAEMSKATNEKLFF. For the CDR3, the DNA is TGTGCCAGCACCATAGGGGCAGAGATGTCGAAAGCAACTAATGAAAAACTGTTTTTT.

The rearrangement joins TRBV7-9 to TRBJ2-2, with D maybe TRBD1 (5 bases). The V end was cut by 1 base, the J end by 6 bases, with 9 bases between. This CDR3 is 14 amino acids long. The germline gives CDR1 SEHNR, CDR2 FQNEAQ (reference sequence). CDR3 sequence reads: CASSLEAGPGELFF. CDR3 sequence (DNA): TGTGCCAGCAGCTTAGAAGCAGGGCCCGGGGAGCTGTTTTTT.

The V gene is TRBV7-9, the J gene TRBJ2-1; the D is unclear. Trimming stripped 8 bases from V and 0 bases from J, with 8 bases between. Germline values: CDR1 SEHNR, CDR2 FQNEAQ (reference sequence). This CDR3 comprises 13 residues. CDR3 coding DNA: TGTGCCAGCGTTCCGAGCTCCTACAATGAGCAGTTCTTC. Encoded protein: CASVPSSYNEQFF.